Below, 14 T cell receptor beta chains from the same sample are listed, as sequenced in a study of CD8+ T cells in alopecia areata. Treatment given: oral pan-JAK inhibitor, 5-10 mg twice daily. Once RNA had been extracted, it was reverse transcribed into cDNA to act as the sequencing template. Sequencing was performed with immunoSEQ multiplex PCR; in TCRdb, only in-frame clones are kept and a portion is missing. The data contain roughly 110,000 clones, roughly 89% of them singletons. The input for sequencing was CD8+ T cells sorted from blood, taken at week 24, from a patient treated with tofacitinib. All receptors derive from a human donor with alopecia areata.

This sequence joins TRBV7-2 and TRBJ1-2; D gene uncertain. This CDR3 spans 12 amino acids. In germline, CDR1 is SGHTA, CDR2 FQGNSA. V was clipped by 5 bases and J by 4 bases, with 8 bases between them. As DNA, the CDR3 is TGTGCCAGCAGCATCCACAGCTATGGCTACACCTTC. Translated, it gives CASSIHSYGYTF.

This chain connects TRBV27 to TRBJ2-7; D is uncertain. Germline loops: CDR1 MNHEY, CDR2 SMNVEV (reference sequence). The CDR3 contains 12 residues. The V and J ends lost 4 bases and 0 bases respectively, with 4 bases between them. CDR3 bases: TGTGCCAGCAGTTCGAGCTCCTACGAGCAGTACTTC. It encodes CASSSSSYEQYF.

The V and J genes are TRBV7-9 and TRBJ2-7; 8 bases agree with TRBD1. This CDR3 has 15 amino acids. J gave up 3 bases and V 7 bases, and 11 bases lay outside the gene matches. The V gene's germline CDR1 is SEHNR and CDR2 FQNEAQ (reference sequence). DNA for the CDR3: TGTGCCAGCATCGCTTATAGCGACAGGGGCTACGAGCAGTACTTC. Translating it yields CASIAYSDRGYEQYF.

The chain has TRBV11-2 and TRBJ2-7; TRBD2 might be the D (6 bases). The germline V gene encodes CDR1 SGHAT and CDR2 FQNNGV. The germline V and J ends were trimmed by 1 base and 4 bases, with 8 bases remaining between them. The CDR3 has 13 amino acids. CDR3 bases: TGTGCCAGCAGCTTAGTAGCGGAATACGAGCAGTACTTC. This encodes CASSLVAEYEQYF.

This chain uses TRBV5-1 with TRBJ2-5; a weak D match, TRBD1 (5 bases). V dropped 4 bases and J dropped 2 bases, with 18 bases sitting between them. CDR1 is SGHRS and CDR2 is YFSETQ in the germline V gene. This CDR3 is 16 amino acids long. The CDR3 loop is CASSTLTEARQETQYF. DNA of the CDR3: TGCGCCAGCAGCACCTTGACAGAGGCTAGACAAGAGACCCAGTACTTC.

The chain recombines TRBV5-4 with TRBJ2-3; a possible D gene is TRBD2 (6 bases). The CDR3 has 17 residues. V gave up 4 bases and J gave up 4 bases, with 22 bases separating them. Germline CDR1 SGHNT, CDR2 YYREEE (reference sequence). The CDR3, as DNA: TGTGCCAGCAGCCCGCACGACGAGGTAGCGGTCTCAGATACGCAGTATTTT. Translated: CASSPHDEVAVSDTQYF. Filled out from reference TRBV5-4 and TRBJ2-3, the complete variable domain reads ETGVTQSPTHLIKTRGQQVTLRCSSQSGHNTVSWYQQALGQGPQFIFQYYREEENGRGNFPPRFSGLQFPNYSSELNVNALELDDSALYLCASSPHDEVAVSDTQYFGPGTRLTVL.

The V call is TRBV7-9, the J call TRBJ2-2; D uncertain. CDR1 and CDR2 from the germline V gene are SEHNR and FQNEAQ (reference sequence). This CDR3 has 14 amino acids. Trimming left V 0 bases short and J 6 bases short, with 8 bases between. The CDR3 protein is CASSLASIAGELFF. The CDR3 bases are TGTGCCAGCAGCTTAGCGAGTATCGCCGGGGAGCTGTTTTTT. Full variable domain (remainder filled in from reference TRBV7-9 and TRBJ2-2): DTGVSQNPRHKITKRGQNVTFRCDPISEHNRLYWYRQTLGQGPEFLTYFQNEAQLEKSRLLSDRFSAERPKGSFSTLEIQRTEQGDSAMYLCASSLASIAGELFFGEGSRLTVL.

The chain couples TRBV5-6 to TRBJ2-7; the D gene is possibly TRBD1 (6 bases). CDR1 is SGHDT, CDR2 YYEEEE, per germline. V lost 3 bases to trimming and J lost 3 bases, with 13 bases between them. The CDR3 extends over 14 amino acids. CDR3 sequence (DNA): TGTGCCAGCAGCTCGGTCGGGACACTCTACGAGCAGTACTTC. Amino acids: CASSSVGTLYEQYF.

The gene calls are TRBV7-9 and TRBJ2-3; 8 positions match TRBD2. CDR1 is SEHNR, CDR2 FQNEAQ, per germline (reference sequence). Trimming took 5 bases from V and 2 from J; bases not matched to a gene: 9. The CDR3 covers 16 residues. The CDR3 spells CASSPQAGASTDTQYF. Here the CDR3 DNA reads TGTGCCAGCAGCCCCCAAGCGGGGGCATCCACAGATACGCAGTATTTT.

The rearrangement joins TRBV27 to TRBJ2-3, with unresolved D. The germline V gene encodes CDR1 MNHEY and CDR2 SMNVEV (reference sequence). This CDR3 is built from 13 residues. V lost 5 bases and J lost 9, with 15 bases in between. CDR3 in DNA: TGTGCCAGCAGTCCTCCTTCAATCAACACGCAGTATTTT. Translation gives CASSPPSINTQYF.

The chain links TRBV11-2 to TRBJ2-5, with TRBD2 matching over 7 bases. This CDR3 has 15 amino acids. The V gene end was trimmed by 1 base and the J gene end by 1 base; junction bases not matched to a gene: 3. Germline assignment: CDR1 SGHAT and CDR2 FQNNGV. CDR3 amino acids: CASSLALAAQETQYF. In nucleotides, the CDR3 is TGTGCCAGCAGCTTAGCCCTAGCGGCCCAAGAGACCCAGTACTTC.

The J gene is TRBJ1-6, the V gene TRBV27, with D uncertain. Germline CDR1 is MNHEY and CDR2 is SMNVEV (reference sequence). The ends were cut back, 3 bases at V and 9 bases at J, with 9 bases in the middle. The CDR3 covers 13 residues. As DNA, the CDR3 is TGTGCCAGCAGTTTGGGCAGGAGTTCACCCCTCCACTTT. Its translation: CASSLGRSSPLHF.

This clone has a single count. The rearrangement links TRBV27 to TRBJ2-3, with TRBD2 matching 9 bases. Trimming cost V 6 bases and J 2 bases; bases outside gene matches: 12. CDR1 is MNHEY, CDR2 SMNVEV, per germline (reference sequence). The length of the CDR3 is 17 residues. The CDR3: CASSHFGSGGITDTQYF. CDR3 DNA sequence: TGTGCCAGCAGCCACTTTGGGAGCGGGGGGATCACAGATACGCAGTATTTT.

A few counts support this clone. CDR3 nucleotide sequence: TGCGCCAGCAGCCAGCTATCGGTTCTCACAGATACGCAGTATTTT. Translated: CASSQLSVLTDTQYF. The V and J genes are TRBV4-1 and TRBJ2-3; no reliable D call. There are 15 residues in the CDR3. Per the germline V gene, CDR1 is MGHRA and CDR2 is YSYEKL. V gave up 3 bases and J gave up 2 bases, with 12 bases separating them.